This TCR beta chain emerged from a study of OX40 agonist ivuxolimab in advanced cancers. Assay: immunoSEQ multiplex PCR; the TCRdb copy retains only in-frame clones and omits some. Among tens of thousands of clones listed, roughly nine tenths were seen once. From germline, CDR1 is SEHNR and CDR2 FQNEAQ (reference sequence). The V gene end was trimmed by 5 bases and the J gene end by 4 bases; junction bases not matched to a gene: 5. This CDR3 has 14 amino acids. The chain combines TRBV7-9 with TRBJ1-1; 9 nucleotides align to TRBD1. The input for sequencing was CD4+ or CD8+ T cells sorted from blood, taken in a trial of the OX40 agonist ivuxolimab. This TCR derives from an adult with an advanced solid tumor such as melanoma, head and neck, liver or kidney cancer. In nucleotides, the CDR3 is TGTGCCAGCAGCCCGGGACAGGGCGGCACTGAAGCTTTCTTT. Its protein is CASSPGQGGTEAFF.